This paragraph reports one T cell receptor beta chain. The antigen is undetermined. The CDR3 spans 13 residues. With UMI labels, 5' RACE was used to prepare the TRB cDNA libraries. TCRdb reprocessed the 5' RACE reads and keeps a single row for each CDR3 protein, giving no DNA. This table lists tens of thousands of distinct CDR3 sequences. This sample was included in a study of CXCR3-negative and CXCR3-positive naive CD8 T cells. Study-level information: Per library, roughly 1.4 +/- 0.3 million reads; about 135 million TRB reads overall. Study-wide results and limits: Higher TRB CDR3 hydrophobicity marked CXCR3-positive naive cells relative to CXCR3-negative naive cells. Naive subsets had comparable surface CD5, so TRB CDR3 properties gauged TCR strength. Each naive subset displayed comparably high diversity, whereas memory CD8+ cells displayed much lower diversity. Partly lower CXCR3 expression followed cryopreservation, and most assays relied on fresh PBMCs.

Sequences were obtained from naive CXCR3+ CD8+ T cells from blood. Subset noted: CD45RO-CCR7+CD27+CD95- naive CD8+ T cells expressing CXCR3 (TNR3+). This clonotype originated in a human donor in good health. Some clones in this sample may be carry-over from other donors' samples. The chain is built from TRBV12-3 or TRBV12-4 and TRBJ2-7; TCRdb reports TRBD1, a call that lacks DNA to check it against. The chain's CDR3 is CASSSDGGYEQYF.